Included here is one TCR beta chain sequence, with context. Its antigen is not known. This entry comes from a study of radiotherapy plus CTLA-4 blockade in lung cancer. Across the study: Among enrolled patients, less than 20% responded and 31% achieved disease control. Notes on the study in general: Reports identified early blood T cell clone dynamics, with interferon-beta, as the best response predictor. After treatment with radiotherapy plus ipilimumab, TCR clones that came from the tumor expanded in blood.

This CDR3 contains 15 residues. In germline, CDR1 is SEHNR, CDR2 FQNEAQ (reference sequence). V was trimmed by 5 bases and J by 8 bases, leaving 16 bases between them. Clones were read by immunoSEQ multiplex PCR, and TCRdb kept only the in-frame ones, dropping some. The table records more than 30,000 clones, 75% to 90% of them present only once. Each patient with chemo-refractory metastatic non-small-cell lung cancer was treated with focal radiation plus CTLA-4 blockade using ipilimumab. This chain links TRBV7-9 with TRBJ1-6; maybe TRBD1 (5 bases). This TCR derives from a human donor with non-small cell lung cancer that progressed on radiotherapy plus ipilimumab. Sequenced here: peripheral blood, sampled from a patient treated with radiotherapy plus ipilimumab. The CDR3 DNA follows: TGTGCCAGCAGCCAGCACAGGTTGCTGGATTCACCCCTCCACTTT. This gives the protein CASSQHRLLDSPLHF.